This TCR beta chain was identified during a study of T cells after yellow fever vaccination. Study-wide points: Re-detected after boosting: most primary clones, 95% to 98% of CD4 and 88% of CD8.

Worth noting for this clonotype: Antigen: not known.

A single record per CDR3 protein comes from TCRdb applying MiXCR to the 5' RACE reads. The sample lists about 210,000 distinct CDR3 sequences, 3% to 4% occurring once. V dropped 3 bases and J dropped 4 bases, with 12 bases sitting between them. CDR3 length: 14 amino acids. The chain couples TRBV12-3 or TRBV12-4 to TRBJ1-2; the D gene is possibly TRBD1 (5 bases). The material was CD4+ T cells sorted from PBMCs, obtained 10 days after the yellow fever booster vaccination. This clonotype originated in a man between 18 and 35 years old who received the YFV17D yellow fever vaccine. DNA of the CDR3: TGTGCCAGCAGTTTTACAGGCAGGCCCTATGGCTACACCTTC. This codes for CASSFTGRPYGYTF.